This TCR beta chain emerged from a study of identical twins (dated by TCRdb to the mid-2010s). For the wider study: To test whether fetal clonotypes persist, this study deep-sequenced TCR alpha and beta repertoires from monozygotic twins, from unrelated adults of various ages, and from cord blood. To rule out contamination, replicate twin experiments were performed at different times with different library preparation protocols.

Results the study describes overall, beyond this receptor: Because the same donors could not be followed over many years, the conclusions depended on cross-sectional statistical analysis. Zero-insertion analyses could be partly confounded by invariant T cells such as MAIT and iNKT, though diverse VJ usage argued against such confounding for most clonotypes. Recombination models systematically underestimated out-of-frame TCR alpha sharing in monozygotic twins but agreed with sharing between unrelated individuals. Excess twin sharing in beta out-of-frame sequences was weaker because fewer shared sequences lowered the signal-to-noise ratio. Fewer insertions were carried by abundant cord blood beta clonotypes, a similar but weaker trend appeared in young adult naive repertoires, and no such trend appeared in memory repertoires. Out-of-frame TCR alpha sequences shared between twins showed an excess of low generation-probability sequences compared with coincidental sharing between unrelated individuals.

The library came from 5' RACE. The listed sequencing device is Illumina HiSeq 2000. Template switching added a universal primer binding site, and the final cDNA carried a unique molecular identifier that allowed TCR cDNA molecules to be counted accurately. Specific primers in the conserved constant-segment region were used to synthesize first-strand cDNA for TCR alpha and beta chains. Each cDNA library was double barcoded, with a SMART-Mk sample barcode plus Illumina barcodes, to control for contamination. TruSeq adapter sequences and Illumina sample barcodes were added in two successive PCR steps. The TCR alpha and beta cDNA libraries were sequenced on the Illumina HiSeq platform using custom primers. For the original study's pipeline: MiGEC was used to process raw reads and extract unique molecular identifiers, and MiXCR was used to find CDR3 positions. For each individual, recombination models were inferred using an EM algorithm with the repgenHMM and IGoR tools. The analysis of shared clonotypes was done with the tcR package in R, with sharing normalized by the product of cloneset sizes. To study raw recombination free of thymic and clonal selection effects, out-of-frame nonproductive sequences were analyzed. TCRdb cleaned the public reads at Q25 with fastp, built clones with MiXCR and kept in-frame beta chains. Rows are combined by CDR3 protein, so each entry shows the most common genes and DNA. The V and J calls come from TCRdb's annotation, not from the publication. The sample data list about 690,000 distinct CDR3 sequences, and approximately 21% of these were observed just once. The ten largest clones represent around 4.4% of the sample.

Every donor was a healthy Caucasian. Three pairs of female monozygotic twins, all aged about 18 to 30 years, made up the twin cohort. Peripheral blood mononuclear cells were the source from which RNA for the TCR libraries was isolated. This clonotype was counted a few times. The specificity of this receptor is unknown. The sample holds no much larger clone one base away, and base qualities are not on file. This sample also appeared in a second study, on T cells expressing NK-cell markers. The second study also describes: TCR beta-chain repertoires were profiled in sorted CD3+CD56+NKG2C+, CD3+CD56+NKG2C- and CD3+CD56-NKG2C+ T-cell subsets from several donors. Seven of the eight sequenced donors were HCMV-seropositive and one was HCMV-seronegative. In several experiments an anti-gammadeltaTCR antibody was added to restrict sorting to alphabetaTCR-expressing T cells. In roughly 6 donors, the dominant CD3+CD56+NKG2C+ clonotypes were among the top 10 CD8+ clonotypes and accounted for roughly 1.0-8% of CD8+ T cells. Those dominant clonotypes were again the most abundant among CD3+CD56-NKG2C+ cells in four donors, at roughly 28.3-60.1%. It remained unclear whether the expanded NKG2C-expressing T cell clones were specific for HCMV antigens. The study sequenced eight donors, all healthy volunteers chosen at random: three men and five women. To determine HCMV serostatus, a commercial ELISA kit was used to detect HCMV-specific IgG in serum. For five or six donors, unsorted PBMC were also used to sequence bulk peripheral blood T-cell repertoires. MIGEC was used to demultiplex reads and group the reads by UMI, and MiTCR was used to assemble and quantify clonotypes. To remove erroneous sequences, TCR cDNA sequences were retained only when supported by two or more reads. The tcR package was used for downstream repertoire analysis, with clonotypes matched between fractions based on CDR3 nucleotide sequence plus V segment. VDJmatch was used to annotate antigen specificity against VDJdb, with one amino acid substitution in CDR3 allowed.

The receptor was isolated from a woman younger than 30 in good health. Source material: PBMCs.

CDR3 protein: CSVRTGLYEQYF. The DNA sequence is as follows: TGCAGCGTTAGGACAGGGCTCTACGAGCAGTACTTC. The chain uses TRBV29-1 and TRBJ2-7; 8 bases in between match TRBD1. From a lookup of the germline V gene, CDR1 and CDR2 are SQVTM and ANQGSEA. Clipping removes 5 bases from V and 3 bases from J, with 3 as the unmatched junction base count. The CDR3 runs 12 amino acids, cysteine and phenylalanine included. The entry retains the CDR3 DNA only, 36 bases that are in frame from base 1.